This section outlines one T cell receptor (beta chain) sequence together with its context. This record belongs to a study of blood T cell repertoires in COVID-19. Study information: Spain, Italy and the United States supplied samples that represented acute and convalescent COVID-19. PBMCs, B-cell-depleted T cells, or T cells were the source of the cDNA or gDNA that made up the material.

Methods used by the authors: It was from reference gene primer amplification that nucleated cell counts were estimated. Produced via immunoSEQ multiplex PCR; TCRdb's table is partial and in-frame only. V and J calls and clone size are those listed in that table; D and trimming were worked out from the DNA. The table records a few hundred thousand clones, approximately 78% of them present only once. Sequencing was performed on peripheral blood. This clonotype originated in a woman aged 18 to 35 with acute or convalescent COVID-19.

The CDR3 bases are TGTGCCAGCTCACCGAGACAGGACCCCGGGGTCGAGCAGTACTTC. Encoded protein: CASSPRQDPGVEQYF. This sequence joins TRBV18 and TRBJ2-7, with TRBD1 as a possible D gene (6 bases). This CDR3 is 15 amino acids long. V lost 3 bases to trimming and J lost 6 bases, with 18 bases between them. Germline CDR1 KGHSH, CDR2 LQKENI. Looking up the rest from reference TRBV18 and TRBJ2-7 gives the full variable domain: NAGVMQNPRHLVRRRGQEARLRCSPMKGHSHVYWYRQLPEEGLKFMVYLQKENIIDESGMPKERFSAEFPKEGPSILRIQQVVRGDSAAYFCASSPRQDPGVEQYFGPGTRLTVT.